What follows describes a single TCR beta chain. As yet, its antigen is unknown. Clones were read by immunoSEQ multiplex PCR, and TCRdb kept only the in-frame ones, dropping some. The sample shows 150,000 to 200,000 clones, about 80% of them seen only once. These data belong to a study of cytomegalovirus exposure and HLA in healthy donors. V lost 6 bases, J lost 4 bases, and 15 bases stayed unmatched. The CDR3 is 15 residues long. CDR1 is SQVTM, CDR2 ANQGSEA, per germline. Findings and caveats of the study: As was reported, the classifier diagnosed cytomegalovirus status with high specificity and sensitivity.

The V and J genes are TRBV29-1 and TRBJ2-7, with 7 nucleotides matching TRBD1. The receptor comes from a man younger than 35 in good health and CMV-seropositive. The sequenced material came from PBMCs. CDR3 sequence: CSVAKGRTGPYEQYF. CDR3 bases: TGCAGCGTCGCTAAGGGTCGGACAGGACCTTACGAGCAGTACTTC.